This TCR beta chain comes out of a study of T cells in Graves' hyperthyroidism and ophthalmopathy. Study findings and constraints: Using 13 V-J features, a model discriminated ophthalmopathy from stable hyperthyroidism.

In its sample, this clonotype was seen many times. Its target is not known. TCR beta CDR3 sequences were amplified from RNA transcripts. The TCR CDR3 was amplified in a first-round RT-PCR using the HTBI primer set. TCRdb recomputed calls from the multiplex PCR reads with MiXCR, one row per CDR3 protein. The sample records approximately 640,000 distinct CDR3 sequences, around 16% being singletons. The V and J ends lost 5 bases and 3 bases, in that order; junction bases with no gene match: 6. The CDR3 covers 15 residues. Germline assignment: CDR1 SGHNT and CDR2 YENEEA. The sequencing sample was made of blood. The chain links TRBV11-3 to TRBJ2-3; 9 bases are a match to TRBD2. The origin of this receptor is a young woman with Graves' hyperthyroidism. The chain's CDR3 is CASSQGLAITDTQYF. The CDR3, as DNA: TGTGCCAGCAGCCAGGGACTAGCTATTACAGATACGCAGTATTTT.